This TCR beta chain was captured in a study of cytomegalovirus exposure and HLA in healthy donors. The CDR3 is made up of 13 amino acids. Trimming took off 1 base at V and 4 bases at J, with 7 bases between the two ends. Germline V gives CDR1 SGHDT, CDR2 YYEEEE. Primers for the PCR totalled 60 Vbeta and 13 Jbeta. How the authors handled the data: Counted up in a later analysis, unique TCR beta chains came to some 80 million, with around 11 million shared. Using immunoSEQ multiplex PCR, the repertoire was profiled, and TCRdb retains in-frame clones only, with some absent. V and J calls and clone size are those listed in that table; D and trimming were worked out from the DNA. The sample has over 100,000 clones. With regard to this clone: Its antigen is not identified.

Whole-study results and caveats: In a later analysis, a missense DCLRE1C variant was linked to TCR beta V- and J-gene trimming. Clonal expansion, a later analysis showed, was greater in HLA-associated TCR beta chains than in equally common others.

This TCR was sampled from a man younger than 35 in good health and CMV-seronegative. Sequencing used PBMCs. The chain has TRBV5-6 and TRBJ2-3, with D perhaps matching TRBD2 (6 bases). This CDR3 is CASSLTSSDTQYF. CDR3 DNA sequence: TGTGCCAGCAGCTTGACTAGCTCAGATACGCAGTATTTT.